This record concerns one TCR beta chain sequence. Antigen specificity is unknown. Tumor samples were taken before definitive surgery or chemotherapy. Profiled with immunoSEQ multiplex PCR; TCRdb holds only in-frame clones, not every one. The table lists approximately 7,800 clones, less than 70% of them singletons. The data were obtained in a study of high-grade serous ovarian cancer treatment subgroups. Across the study: On average, 14,192 reads and 7,494 unique TCR beta rearrangements were obtained per sample. Whole-study results and caveats: TCR relatedness rose with neoantigen level and trended with mutation load.

Germline-derived CDR1 and CDR2 are SGHDT and YYEEEE. With 2 bases removed from V and 8 bases from J, the gap between germline ends came to 10 bases. The CDR3 has 12 amino acids. The V gene is TRBV5-6, the J gene TRBJ1-2; D remains unclear. The sample consisted of tumor tissue. The origin of this receptor is a human donor with high-grade serous ovarian cancer. The CDR3: CASSLGRAGYTF. The CDR3 bases are TGTGCCAGCAGCTTAGGCCGCGCCGGCTACACCTTC.